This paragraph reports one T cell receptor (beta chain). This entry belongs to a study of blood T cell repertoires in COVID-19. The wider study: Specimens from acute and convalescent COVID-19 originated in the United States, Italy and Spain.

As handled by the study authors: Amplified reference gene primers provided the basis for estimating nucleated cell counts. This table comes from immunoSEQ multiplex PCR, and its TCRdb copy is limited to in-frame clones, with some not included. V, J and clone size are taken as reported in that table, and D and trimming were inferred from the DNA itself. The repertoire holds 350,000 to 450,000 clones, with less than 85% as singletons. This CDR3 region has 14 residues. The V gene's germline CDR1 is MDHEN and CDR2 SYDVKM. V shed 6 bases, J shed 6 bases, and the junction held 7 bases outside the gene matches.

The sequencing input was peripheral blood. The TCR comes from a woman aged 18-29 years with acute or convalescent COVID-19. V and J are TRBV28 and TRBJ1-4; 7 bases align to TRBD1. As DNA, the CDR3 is TGTGCCAGCAGGAAATCAGGGGGAGATGAAAAACTGTTTTTT. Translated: CASRKSGGDEKLFF.